The clone carrying this TCR beta chain was seen a handful of times. The antigen is not known. The entry originates in a study of response to subunit inactivated influenza vaccine. The study's findings and limits: The authors suggested that few new T cells are recruited per seasonal influenza vaccination.

Between the trimmed V and J ends, which lost 7 bases and 7 bases, there was a span of 11 bases. Germline V gene data show CDR1 as MNHNY and CDR2 as SVGAGI (reference sequence). The CDR3 has 11 residues. Each CDR3 protein is one row after TCRdb ran MiXCR on the RT-PCR reads. The sample yields roughly 760,000 distinct CDR3 sequences, 21% seen once. This clonotype originated in a middle-aged man who received an inactivated influenza vaccine. Sequenced material: PBMCs from blood, taken around 5 days after vaccination. V is TRBV6-6 and J is TRBJ2-7; D might be TRBD1 or TRBD2, each matching 5 bases. CDR3 amino acids: CASTSEGEQYF. In nucleotides, the CDR3 is TGTGCCAGCACATCCGAGGGGGAGCAGTACTTC.